The 25 T cell receptor beta chains below come from one sample, sequenced in a study of blood T cell repertoires in COVID-19. Generated by immunoSEQ multiplex PCR, the TCRdb table keeps only in-frame clones and is missing some. The sample records roughly 140,000 clones, around 85% being singletons. Sample: peripheral blood. Receptors were obtained from a woman aged 40 to 49 with active or convalescent COVID-19.

This chain connects TRBV7-9 to TRBJ1-1; D perhaps matches TRBD1 (6 bases). CDR1 and CDR2 (germline): SEHNR, FQNEAQ (reference sequence). Trimming pared 5 bases from V and 3 bases from J, leaving 13 bases between. The CDR3 has 14 residues. The CDR3 here is CASSPRTVDTEAFF. CDR3 coding DNA: TGTGCCAGCAGCCCAAGGACAGTCGACACTGAAGCTTTCTTT.

The chain recombines TRBV7-4 with TRBJ2-1; 9 nucleotides align to TRBD1. V shed 5 bases, J shed 4 bases, and the junction held 12 bases outside the gene matches. Germline-derived CDR1 and CDR2 are SGHVT and SQSDAQ. CDR3 size: 17 residues. This CDR3 reads CASSPSGGTGRYNEQFF. For the CDR3, the DNA is TGTGCCAGCAGCCCCAGTGGTGGGACAGGGCGGTACAATGAGCAGTTCTTC.

This chain connects TRBV28 to TRBJ2-5, with a possible D match to TRBD2 (5 bases). This CDR3 has 13 amino acids. V was pared by 5 bases and J by 4 bases, with 11 bases between. Germline V gene data show CDR1 as MDHEN and CDR2 as SYDVKM. In nucleotides, the CDR3 is TGTGCCAGCAGTAGGTCGGGGAGAGAGACCCAGTACTTC. Its protein product is CASSRSGRETQYF.

This clone was observed a handful of times. The chain links TRBV5-4 to TRBJ1-2; 8 bases fit TRBD1. Germline CDR1 and CDR2: SGHNT and YYREEE (reference sequence). The V segment lost 2 bases and the J segment 7 bases; nucleotides outside the gene matches: 1. The CDR3 is 12 amino acids. The CDR3 protein is CASSLDRGGYTF. The DNA for the CDR3 is TGTGCCAGCAGCTTAGACAGGGGTGGCTACACCTTC.

The rearrangement joins TRBV5-6 to TRBJ2-7; TRBD2 matches at 11 bases. V gave up 3 bases and J gave up 6 bases; unmatched junction bases: 14. The CDR3 extends over 17 amino acids. Germline V lookup: CDR1 SGHDT, CDR2 YYEEEE. For the CDR3, the DNA is TGTGCCAGCAGCTCAATCACCCCGGGACTAGCGGAGCTCGAGCAGTACTTC. As protein: CASSSITPGLAELEQYF.

The gene calls are TRBV5-6 and TRBJ2-3, with 10 bases matching TRBD1. The V and J ends lost 2 bases and 2 bases, in that order; junction bases with no gene match: 2. From germline, CDR1 is SGHDT and CDR2 YYEEEE. The CDR3 has 15 residues. The DNA of the CDR3 is TGTGCCAGCAGCTTAAGACAGGGGGCCACAGATACGCAGTATTTT. Protein sequence: CASSLRQGATDTQYF.

V gene TRBV6-1 combines with J gene TRBJ1-1, with 8 bases identical to TRBD1. In germline, CDR1 is MNHNS, CDR2 SASEGT. The V segment lost 4 bases and the J segment 1 base; nucleotides outside the gene matches: 11. The CDR3 sequence is 17 residues long. CDR3 coding DNA: TGTGCCAGCAGTGCCCAGGGGGCAGGGGGCAGGAACACTGAAGCTTTCTTT. It yields the protein CASSAQGAGGRNTEAFF.

The sample holds a few counts of this clone. A read error may account for a junction end that differs from germline. This sequence joins TRBV24-1 and TRBJ2-1, with D perhaps TRBD2 (5 bases). The length of the CDR3 is 13 residues. Germline V gene lookup returns CDR1 KGHDR and CDR2 SFDVKD. The CDR3 spells CATRDLTNNEQFF. In nucleotides, the CDR3 is TGTGCCACCAGGGATTTGACTAACAATGAGCAGTTCTTC.

This clone occurred a few times. This chain joins TRBV28 and TRBJ1-2, with 11 bases matching TRBD1. Per the germline V gene, CDR1 is MDHEN and CDR2 is SYDVKM. The CDR3 runs to 14 residues. After removal of 7 bases from V and 4 bases from J, the junction contained 5 bases not matched to a gene. The CDR3: CASTAGQGAYGYTF. The CDR3 coding sequence is TGTGCCAGCACCGCCGGACAGGGGGCCTATGGCTACACCTTC.

The genes are TRBV30 and TRBJ1-2; D unresolved. CDR3 length: 15 residues. V was shortened by 0 bases and J by 4 bases, with 15 bases between the two germline ends. CDR1 is GTSNPN and CDR2 is SVGIG in the germline V gene (reference sequence). The chain's CDR3 is CAWSVPRQATYGYTF. The CDR3 region has the DNA TGTGCCTGGAGTGTACCTCGGCAGGCCACCTATGGCTACACCTTC.

This clone appeared many times. Its ends do not fully match the called genes, so a read error is possible. V and J are TRBV5-1 and TRBJ2-2; 8 bases are shared with TRBD1. Germline CDR1 is SGHRS and CDR2 is YFSETQ. The CDR3 is 17 residues long. The CDR3 protein is CASTSGARQGNTGQLFF. As DNA, the CDR3 is TGCGCCAGCACCTCCGGGGCGCGACAGGGGAACACCGGGCAGCTGTTTTTT.

The rearrangement joins TRBV28 to TRBJ2-7; 10 bases fit TRBD1. CDR1 and CDR2 (germline): MDHEN, SYDVKM. Losses at the gene ends were 10 bases for V and 5 bases for J; bases not matched to a gene: 17. This CDR3 has 16 amino acids. The CDR3 DNA reads TGTGCCACCAAGCCGGGACAGGGGAGGGGAGAAAACGAGCAGTACTTC. Translating it yields CATKPGQGRGENEQYF.

The chain has TRBV9 and TRBJ1-1, with TRBD1 as a possible D gene (5 bases). The V end lost 2 bases, the J end lost 1 base, and 15 bases lay between the germline ends. The V gene's germline CDR1 is SGDLS and CDR2 YYNGEE. This CDR3 comprises 16 residues. The CDR3 DNA reads as TGTGCCAGCAGCGTCCTACAGGCTGGGGCGAACACTGAAGCTTTCTTT. This sequence encodes CASSVLQAGANTEAFF.

This rearrangement joins TRBV18 to TRBJ2-3, with D unresolved. From germline, CDR1 is KGHSH and CDR2 LQKENI. This CDR3 has 14 residues. Trimming removed 6 bases at V and 1 base at J, with 11 bases between. The CDR3 loop is CASSRSMGTDTQYF. The CDR3 region has the DNA TGTGCCAGCTCTCGTAGTATGGGCACAGATACGCAGTATTTT.

The chain recombines TRBV9 with TRBJ1-4, with a weak D call TRBD1 (6 bases). V lost 2 bases and J 4 bases, leaving 12 bases between the germline ends. The CDR3 covers 15 residues. Looked up from germline, CDR1 is SGDLS and CDR2 is YYNGEE. The CDR3 nucleotides are TGTGCCAGCAGCGTCGAGGGGGGGCTTAATGAAAAACTGTTTTTT. Translating it yields CASSVEGGLNEKLFF.

The V and J genes are TRBV5-4 and TRBJ2-1; D is unresolved. Germline assignment: CDR1 SGHNT and CDR2 YYREEE (reference sequence). The CDR3 sequence is 15 residues long. V lost 4 bases and J lost 2, with 13 bases in between. The CDR3 protein is CASSPPLGTYNEQFF. Written as DNA, the CDR3 is TGTGCCAGCAGCCCGCCCCTGGGCACCTACAATGAGCAGTTCTTC.

This chain connects TRBV5-1 to TRBJ2-7; the match to TRBD1 covers 12 bases. This CDR3 contains 18 residues. From germline, CDR1 is SGHRS and CDR2 YFSETQ. With V trimmed by 0 bases and J by 0 bases, 7 bases remained unmatched. The CDR3 region is CASSLEGQGAMSSYEQYF. The CDR3 DNA is TGCGCCAGCAGCTTGGAGGGACAGGGGGCTATGAGCTCCTACGAGCAGTACTTC.

The chain is built from TRBV7-2 and TRBJ1-5, with unresolved D. From germline, CDR1 is SGHTA and CDR2 FQGNSA. The CDR3 consists of 15 residues. The ends were cut back, 7 bases at V and 1 base at J, with 14 bases in the middle. The CDR3 DNA is TGTGCCAGCACCCGTAAGCTCGGGAGCAATCAGCCCCAGCATTTT. Protein: CASTRKLGSNQPQHF.

DNA of the CDR3: TGCGCCAGCAGCTTGGCCCCAGGGGATCAGCCCCAGCATTTT. This sequence encodes CASSLAPGDQPQHF. The V and J genes are TRBV5-1 and TRBJ1-5, with D possibly being TRBD1 (6 bases). The length of the CDR3 is 14 residues. The germline gives CDR1 SGHRS, CDR2 YFSETQ. Trimming pared 0 bases from V and 5 bases from J, leaving 9 bases between.

As regards this clone: Other DNA sequences in this sample translate to the same CDR3. J is TRBJ2-7 and V is TRBV29-1; tentative D call: TRBD2 (5 bases). Germline loops: CDR1 SQVTM, CDR2 ANQGSEA. V shed 5 bases and J shed 8 bases, with 19 bases lying between them. The CDR3 has 13 residues. The CDR3 is CSVLGTGTTKQYF. The CDR3 nucleotides are TGCAGCGTTTTAGGAACGGGAACTACCAAGCAGTACTTC.

The rearrangement links TRBV19 to TRBJ1-2; D is uncertain. V shed 1 base and J shed 3 bases, with 6 bases lying between them. The CDR3 covers 13 residues. CDR1 LNHDA and CDR2 SQIVND come from the germline V gene (reference sequence). The CDR3 DNA reads TGTGCCAGTAGTATAGGTCCGGACTATGGCTACACCTTC. Amino acids: CASSIGPDYGYTF.

The chain couples TRBV5-1 to TRBJ1-6; TRBD1 matches 7 bases. The germline CDR1 and CDR2 sequences are SGHRS and YFSETQ. V lost 2 bases to trimming and J lost 0 bases; unmatched junction nucleotides: 2. The CDR3 runs to 16 residues. The DNA of the CDR3 is TGCGCCAGCAGCTTACAGGGGAGCTCCTATAATTCACCCCTCCACTTT. This translates into CASSLQGSSYNSPLHF.

The CDR3: CATSRGAGLNEKLFF. The CDR3 DNA sequence: TGTGCCACCAGCAGAGGAGCGGGCCTTAATGAAAAACTGTTTTTT. V usage is TRBV15 and J usage is TRBJ1-4; no clear D gene. The CDR3 is 15 residues long. Germline V gene lookup returns CDR1 LNHNV and CDR2 YYDKDF (reference sequence). The V gene lost 1 base and the J gene lost 4 bases, with 10 bases spanning the gap.

This chain links TRBV28 with TRBJ1-2; D uncertain. CDR1 and CDR2 (germline): MDHEN, SYDVKM. The CDR3 runs to 12 residues. V was trimmed by 2 bases and J by 8 bases, leaving 9 bases between them. The CDR3 DNA follows: TGTGCCAGCAGTTTAGGTTCGCGAGGCTACACCTTC. This gives the protein CASSLGSRGYTF.

J is TRBJ1-1 and V is TRBV6-1; D might be TRBD1 (6 bases). Per germline, CDR1 MNHNS and CDR2 SASEGT. V shed 6 bases and J shed 3 bases, with 29 bases lying between them. This CDR3 region has 19 residues. The CDR3 reads CASRETVGSYGGQYTEAFF. CDR3 sequence (DNA): TGTGCCAGCAGAGAAACCGTCGGATCGTACGGAGGACAGTACACTGAAGCTTTCTTT.